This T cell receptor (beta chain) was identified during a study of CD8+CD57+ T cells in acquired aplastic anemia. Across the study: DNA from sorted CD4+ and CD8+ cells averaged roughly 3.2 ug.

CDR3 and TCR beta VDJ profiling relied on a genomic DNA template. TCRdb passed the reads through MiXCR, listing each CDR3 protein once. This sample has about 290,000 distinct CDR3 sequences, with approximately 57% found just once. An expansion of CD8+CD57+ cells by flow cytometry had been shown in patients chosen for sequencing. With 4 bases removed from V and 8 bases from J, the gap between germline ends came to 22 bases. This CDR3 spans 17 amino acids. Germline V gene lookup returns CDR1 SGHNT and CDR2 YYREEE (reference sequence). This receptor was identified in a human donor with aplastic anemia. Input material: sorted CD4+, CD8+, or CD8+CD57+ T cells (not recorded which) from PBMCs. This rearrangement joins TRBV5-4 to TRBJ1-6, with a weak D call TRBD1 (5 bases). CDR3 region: CASSLTPRQRQHSPLHF. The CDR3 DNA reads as TGTGCCAGCAGCCTCACCCCCCGACAGCGACAGCATTCACCCCTCCACTTT. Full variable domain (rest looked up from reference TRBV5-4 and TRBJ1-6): ETGVTQSPTHLIKTRGQQVTLRCSSQSGHNTVSWYQQALGQGPQFIFQYYREEENGRGNFPPRFSGLQFPNYSSELNVNALELDDSALYLCASSLTPRQRQHSPLHFGNGTRLTVT.